This T cell receptor beta chain stems from a study of blood T cell repertoires in COVID-19. As for the study in general: Sites in the United States, Italy and Spain provided acute and convalescent COVID-19 samples. Nucleic acid was either cDNA or gDNA, and it came from T cells, B-cell-depleted T cells, or PBMCs.

The CDR3 consists of 14 residues. V was pared by 6 bases and J by 5 bases, with 5 bases of the junction left unmatched. The germline gives CDR1 SGHTA, CDR2 FQGNSA. As processed by the authors: Reference gene primers were amplified, and this amplification served to estimate nucleated cell counts. Measured with immunoSEQ multiplex PCR; TCRdb has only the in-frame clones, and not every one. V, J and clone size derive from that table, while D and trimming were established from the DNA sequence. The sample has 70,000 or so clones, under 95% seen once. Sequenced sample: peripheral blood. The TCR sequence derives from a human donor in a cohort sampled during active COVID-19. The V gene is TRBV7-2, the J gene TRBJ2-5; 11 bases match TRBD1. CDR3 nucleotide sequence: TGTGCCAGCAGGGGGACAGGGGGAGGGGAGACCCAGTACTTC. Amino acids: CASRGTGGGETQYF.